The 21 T cell receptor beta chains given below trace back to one sample, sequenced in a study of response to subunit inactivated influenza vaccine. TCRdb independently ran MiXCR on the RT-PCR reads; one entry per CDR3 protein. The sample holds 550,000 to 800,000 distinct CDR3 sequences, around 13% seen once. The sample in question was PBMCs from blood, obtained less than 15 days before vaccination. The receptors stem from a man aged 50 or older who received an inactivated influenza vaccine.

This clonotype was seen a few times. The chain recombines TRBV7-2 with TRBJ2-5; no clear D. CDR3 length: 14 residues. V lost 5 bases and J lost 5, with 15 bases in between. CDR1 SGHTA and CDR2 FQGNSA come from the germline V gene. The CDR3 here is CASSRTADWETQYF. CDR3 nucleotide sequence: TGTGCCAGCAGCAGAACGGCAGATTGGGAGACCCAGTACTTC.

The chain employs TRBV5-1 and TRBJ2-2, with unresolved D. Germline values: CDR1 SGHRS, CDR2 YFSETQ. Trimming left V 0 bases short and J 2 bases short, with 8 bases between. The CDR3 loop spans 15 amino acids. The CDR3 reads CASSLVVRNTGELFF. The CDR3, as DNA: TGCGCCAGCAGCTTGGTCGTCAGAAACACCGGGGAGCTGTTTTTT. The full variable domain, its missing parts supplied by reference TRBV5-1 and TRBJ2-2, is KAGVTQTPRYLIKTRGQQVTLSCSPISGHRSVSWYQQTPGQGLQFLFEYFSETQRNKGNFPGRFSGRQFSNSRSEMNVSTLELGDSALYLCASSLVVRNTGELFFGEGSRLTVL.

The rearrangement links TRBV11-2 to TRBJ2-7, with 9 bases that match TRBD1. The CDR3 runs to 14 residues. Germline V gene lookup returns CDR1 SGHAT and CDR2 FQNNGV. V gave up 7 bases and J gave up 4 bases; unmatched junction bases: 8. The CDR3 reads CASNQDRGRYEQYF. The CDR3 DNA sequence: TGTGCCAGCAACCAGGACAGGGGAAGATACGAGCAGTACTTC.

This clonotype was recorded at least ten times. This sequence joins TRBV12-3 or TRBV12-4 and TRBJ2-1; 15 bases are a match to TRBD2. CDR3 length equals 19 residues. V lost 5 bases and J lost 3; bases outside the gene matches: 11. In DNA, the CDR3 is TGTGCCAGCAGTACCTCCCTGGGACTAGCGGGGGGAGTCTACAATGAGCAGTTCTTC. Amino acid sequence: CASSTSLGLAGGVYNEQFF.

V gene TRBV12-3 or TRBV12-4 combines with J gene TRBJ2-7; 10 bases agree with TRBD1. This CDR3 is built from 16 residues. V dropped 5 bases and J dropped 5; count of bases not matched to a gene: 12. The CDR3 loop is CASSPTRDRGGHEQYF. DNA for the CDR3: TGTGCCAGCAGTCCAACCCGGGACAGGGGAGGGCACGAGCAGTACTTC.

This clonotype was detected many times. V gene TRBV5-1 combines with J gene TRBJ2-7, with TRBD2 as a possible D gene (5 bases). CDR3 size: 13 residues. The V end was cut by 4 bases, the J end by 4 bases, with 12 bases between. From germline, CDR1 is SGHRS and CDR2 YFSETQ. Written as DNA, the CDR3 is TGCGCCAGCAGCGGTGGTTCGGGGTACGAGCAGTACTTC. It encodes CASSGGSGYEQYF.

This chain uses TRBV6-1 with TRBJ2-6; possible D gene TRBD2, 7 bases. Trimming pared 8 bases from V and 2 bases from J, leaving 22 bases between. The CDR3 extends over 18 amino acids. Germline V gene data show CDR1 as MNHNS and CDR2 as SASEGT. The CDR3 region has the DNA TGTGCCAGCTCGGGGGGCCGAAAGTACATGGCTGGGGCCAACGTCCTGACTTTC. This translates into CASSGGRKYMAGANVLTF.

This clonotype was seen only a few times. The genes are TRBV29-1 and TRBJ2-1; 7 nucleotides line up with TRBD1. CDR1 and CDR2 from the germline V gene are SQVTM and ANQGSEA. V lost 7 bases, J lost 7 bases, and 7 bases stayed unmatched. The CDR3 length is 12 residues. CDR3 protein: CSAPIRGNEQFF. The CDR3 DNA follows: TGCAGCGCCCCCATCAGGGGGAATGAGCAGTTCTTC.

V is TRBV6-5 and J is TRBJ2-1; no firm D call. The tail of the sequence fits TRBJ2-7 better, so the J call may be wrong. The CDR3 runs to 13 residues. Germline loops: CDR1 MNHEY, CDR2 SVGAGI. The CDR3 here is CASSYLGHNEQYF. DNA of the CDR3: TGTGCCAGCAGTTACCTCGGGCACAATGAGCAGTACTTC.

The chain combines TRBV24-1 with TRBJ2-1; D remains unclear. V lost 2 bases and J 0 bases, leaving 16 bases between the germline ends. The CDR3 runs to 18 residues. Looked up from germline, CDR1 is KGHDR and CDR2 is SFDVKD. CDR3: CATSDSQPGPRSYNEQFF. The CDR3, as DNA: TGTGCCACCAGTGATTCACAACCTGGGCCCCGCTCCTACAATGAGCAGTTCTTC.

This clonotype was seen once. The chain recombines TRBV20-1 with TRBJ2-1; TRBD2 might be the D (6 bases). Trimming took 4 bases from V and 8 from J, leaving 21 bases between them. Germline V gene lookup returns CDR1 DFQATT and CDR2 SNEGSKA (reference sequence). The CDR3 runs 15 residues. The CDR3 here is CSATIAEGLSDEQFF. CDR3 in DNA: TGCAGTGCTACTATAGCGGAGGGTCTTAGCGATGAGCAGTTCTTC.

To note about this clonotype: Possible read error: a much larger clone is one base away. The chain couples TRBV5-1 to TRBJ1-1; 7 nucleotides match TRBD1. Germline V gene data show CDR1 as SGHRS and CDR2 as YFSETQ. The CDR3 sequence is 16 residues long. The CDR3 DNA is TGCGCCAGCAGCTCCCTCGGACAGGCAGAGGGCACTGTAGCTTTCTTT. Protein sequence: CASSSLGQAEGTVAFF.

This clonotype came up many times. This rearrangement joins TRBV29-1 to TRBJ2-1; 10 bases align to TRBD2. Germline values: CDR1 SQVTM, CDR2 ANQGSEA. The CDR3 runs 19 residues. Trimming at V came to 5 bases and at J to 6 bases, leaving 22 bases not matched to a gene. CDR3 protein: CSVIQGAIAGGPLGNEQFF. DNA of the CDR3: TGCAGCGTTATCCAGGGTGCGATAGCGGGAGGACCCCTGGGCAATGAGCAGTTCTTC.

The chain uses TRBV3-1 and TRBJ2-7; 8 bases align to TRBD1. Germline values: CDR1 LGHDT, CDR2 YNNKEL (reference sequence). The trim removed 1 base at V and 4 bases at J, leaving 3 bases unmatched. The length of the CDR3 is 14 residues. The CDR3 protein is CASSQAGTGYEQYF. The CDR3 nucleotides read TGTGCCAGCAGCCAAGCCGGGACAGGATACGAGCAGTACTTC.

This chain joins TRBV10-3 and TRBJ1-3; D not certain. The CDR3 has 15 amino acids. Trimming took 2 bases from V and 1 from J, leaving 9 bases between them. Germline CDR1 is ENHRY and CDR2 is SYGVKD. The CDR3 reads CAISEGAGSGNTIYF. CDR3 nucleotides: TGTGCCATCAGTGAGGGAGCGGGGTCTGGAAACACCATATATTTT.

CDR3 DNA sequence: TGTGCCAGCAGTGAAGAGAGCGCCCCGATGGATGCTACCTACGAGCAGTACTTC. The encoded protein is CASSEESAPMDATYEQYF. J is TRBJ2-7 and V is TRBV6-1; no definite D call. With 1 base removed from V and 2 bases from J, the gap between germline ends came to 21 bases. Germline CDR1 MNHNS, CDR2 SASEGT. CDR3 length equals 18 residues.

This clonotype appeared a few times. The chain carries TRBV7-2 and TRBJ2-2; the D gene is possibly TRBD1 (5 bases). Trimming removed 5 bases at V and 1 base at J, with 17 bases between. There are 17 residues in the CDR3. The V gene's germline CDR1 is SGHTA and CDR2 FQGNSA. The CDR3 sequence is CASSPNLWGMNTGELFF. Here the CDR3 DNA reads TGTGCCAGCAGCCCCAATCTCTGGGGCATGAACACCGGGGAGCTGTTTTTT.

This clonotype occurred many times. This chain joins TRBV5-5 and TRBJ2-3; D gene unclear. The CDR3 sequence is 12 residues long. Looked up from germline, CDR1 is SGHKS and CDR2 is YYEKEE (reference sequence). V lost 5 bases and J 5 bases, leaving 9 bases between the germline ends. CDR3 nucleotide sequence: TGTGCCAGCAGTTTCTCCGGAGATACGCAGTATTTT. It is translated as CASSFSGDTQYF.

CDR3 DNA sequence: TGCGCCAGCAGCCAAGATAAGGGGACCCTGACACCCCTCCACTTT. Its protein product is CASSQDKGTLTPLHF. This chain links TRBV4-1 with TRBJ1-6; maybe TRBD1 (5 bases). Germline CDR1 is MGHRA and CDR2 is YSYEKL. V lost 0 bases, J lost 11 bases, and 14 bases lay in between. The CDR3 runs 15 residues.

This rearrangement joins TRBV3-1 to TRBJ2-5; D remains unclear. V lost 0 bases and J lost 2, with 7 bases in between. From germline, CDR1 is LGHDT and CDR2 YNNKEL (reference sequence). CDR3 length equals 14 residues. In nucleotides, the CDR3 is TGTGCCAGCAGCCAAGATTTCAGGCAAGAGACCCAGTACTTC. It translates to CASSQDFRQETQYF.

A few counts support this clonotype. This rearrangement joins TRBV6-2 or TRBV6-3 to TRBJ2-4, with D perhaps matching TRBD2 (5 bases). Germline-derived CDR1 and CDR2 are MNHEY and SVGEGT. This CDR3 is 16 amino acids long. Trimming took 5 bases from V and 3 from J, leaving 17 bases between them. The CDR3 DNA reads TGTGCCAGCAGTGGCGCAGTAGCGATGAGCAAAAACATTCAGTACTTC. It translates to CASSGAVAMSKNIQYF.